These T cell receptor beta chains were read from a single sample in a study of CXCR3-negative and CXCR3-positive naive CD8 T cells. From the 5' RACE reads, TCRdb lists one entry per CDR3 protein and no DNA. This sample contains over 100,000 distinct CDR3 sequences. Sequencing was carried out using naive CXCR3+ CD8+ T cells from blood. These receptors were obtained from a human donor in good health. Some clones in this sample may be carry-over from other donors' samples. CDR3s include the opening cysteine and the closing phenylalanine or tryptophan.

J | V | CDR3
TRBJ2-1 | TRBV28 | CASRPTSGRYYNEQFF
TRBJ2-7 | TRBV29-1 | CSVVPDRDGTYEQYF
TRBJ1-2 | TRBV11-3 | CASSTIKGGQGYGYTF
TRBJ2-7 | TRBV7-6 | CASSWWGSYEQYF
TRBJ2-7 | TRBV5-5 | CASSPTPSSYYYEQYF
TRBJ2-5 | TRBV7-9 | CASSLPSGMKETQYF
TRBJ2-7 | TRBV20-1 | CSAYPTSGPAYEQYF
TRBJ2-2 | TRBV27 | CASRTGAYTGELFF
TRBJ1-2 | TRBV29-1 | CSVLDRGNGYTF
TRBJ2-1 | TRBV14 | CASATLGGDPYNEQFF
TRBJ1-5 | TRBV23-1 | CASSPVSATKRQGARPQHF
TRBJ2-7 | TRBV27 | CASTPGTGSYHEQYF
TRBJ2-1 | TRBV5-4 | CATGQEYNEQFF
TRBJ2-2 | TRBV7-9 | CASSSTNTGELFF
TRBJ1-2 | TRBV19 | CASSLGNNYGYTF
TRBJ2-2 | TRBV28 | CASSLRQAGELFF
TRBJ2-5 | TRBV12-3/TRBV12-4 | CASSLSVVTRETQYF
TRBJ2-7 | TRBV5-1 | CASSGPGTGLNEQYF
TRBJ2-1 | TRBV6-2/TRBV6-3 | CASRLGYEQFF
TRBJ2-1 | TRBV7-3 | CASSLLAGNEQFF
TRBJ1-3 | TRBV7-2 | CASSEQGSGNTIYF
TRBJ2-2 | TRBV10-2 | CASTEGTPNTGELFF
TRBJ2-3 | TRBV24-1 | CATSDFFPGQGKTDTQYF
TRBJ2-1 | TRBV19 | CASRTSGANQFNEQFF
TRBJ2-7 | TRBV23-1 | CASSQFLPTGTSGPGYF